This T cell receptor (beta chain) was retrieved from a study of vaccination and CD4 T cells after COVID-19 (dated by TCRdb to about 2022). In the study overall: Every convalescent patient had a positive nasal swab PCR test for SARS-CoV-2, with mild disease in eight to ten patients and severe disease in one. In the convalescent cohort there were six males and four females, among whom were two Hispanic individuals, seven Caucasians, two Asians and one multiracial person. In control cultures, a CEFX viral epitope pool was used as positive control, an HIV-1 Nef peptide pool was used as negative control, or no peptide was added. Post-vaccine blood samples were taken a median of 72 days after the second vaccine dose, with a range of about 14 to 241 days. Participants got two doses of the Pfizer-BioNTech BNT162b2 vaccine (n=8) or two doses of the Moderna mRNA-1273 vaccine (n=2). In around 9 COVID-19 convalescent patients and a handful of infection-naive healthy vaccine recipients, researchers compared the spike-specific CD4+ TCR repertoire from before mRNA vaccination with the repertoire from after. Post-COVID blood samples from convalescent patients were collected a median of 101 days after diagnosis, with a range of roughly 35 to 180 days. The cultures were stimulated with overlapping spike peptide pools from SARS-CoV-2 and from the common cold coronaviruses HCoV-NL63, HCoV-OC43 and HCoV-229E.

This clonotype occurred a few times. Its antigen is not yet known. No much larger clone is present one base from it, and per-base qualities are unavailable. Results and caveats for the whole study, not just this receptor: Relatively few convalescent patients were included in the study, and early timepoints after natural infection were not analyzed. In convalescent patients, nearly all vaccine-specific clones (304 of 307) were found to be mono-reactive for SARS-CoV-2 spike rather than cross-reactive with common cold coronaviruses. Although the median number of SARS-CoV-2-reactive clonotypes went up from around 20 after infection to approximately 40 after vaccination, the increase was not significant. Among convalescent patients, a median about 86% of the SARS-CoV-2-reactive clones seen after vaccination appeared only after vaccination, which suggests priming specific to the vaccine.

Including the terminal cysteine and phenylalanine, the CDR3 comprises 14 residues. CDR3 DNA is the only sequence kept; it has 42 bases, read in frame from the first base. CDR1 SEHNR and CDR2 FQNEAQ were looked up in the germline V gene (reference sequence). V loses 1 base, J loses 4 bases, and the germline ends lie 7 bases apart. What the treatment or condition label conveys for this sample: roughly nine-day PBMC culture with coronavirus spike peptide pools or control peptides (ViraFEST assay). To expand antigen-specific T cells with peptide pools and then pick out the expanded clonotypes through TCR sequencing, the study relied on the ViraFEST assay. Positive SARS-CoV-2 PCR tests in the convalescent patients dated from March to December 2020, before Alpha, Beta and Delta variants emerged in the United States. Each well held approximately 2 million PBMCs cultured in IMDM containing around 5% human AB serum and approximately 10 IU/ml IL-2, with 10 ug/ml peptide pools added. On days 3 and 7, half of the culture medium was replaced with fresh IL-2-containing medium. CD4+ T cells were isolated after around 9 days of culture through negative selection using the EasySep CD4+ T cell isolation kit. Ficoll-Paque Plus gradient centrifugation was used to isolate PBMCs from whole blood, and the isolated PBMCs were then either used fresh or cryopreserved at -140C. Each culture condition was generally run in triplicate wells.

To prepare the library, PCR was applied. TCR sequencing of DNA from cultured CD4+ T cells used the Oncomine TCR Beta short-read assay at the Johns Hopkins FTIC core. The QIAamp micro DNA kit was used to extract genomic DNA from the cultured CD4+ T cells. Oncomine TCR Beta libraries made from cultured CD4+ T cells were pooled using unique dual indexes and sequenced on an Illumina iSeq 100. Per the source publication's procedure: Non-productive sequences were filtered out, and CDR3s that did not start with C, did not end with F or W, or were shorter than 7 amino acids were discarded. Antigen-specific clonotypes were identified using the MANAFEST web application through comparison of peptide-stimulated wells with reference and other culture wells. For a clone to be called positive, the clone needed an FDR below 0.05, an odds ratio above 5, and a productive frequency above 0.1% in at least two of three replicate wells. Cross-reactive clonotypes were defined as significantly expanded in both SARS-CoV-2 spike wells and at least one common cold coronavirus spike condition. Similarity between CDR3 sequences was evaluated in R version 3.6.1 using Levenshtein distances (stringdist) and unrooted phylogenetic trees (ape). The public reads were run again by TCRdb, first through fastp at Q25 and then through MiXCR, and only productive beta chains were kept. Identical CDR3 protein sequences are pooled into one entry, listed with their most common genes and DNA. The V and J calls and clone size are TCRdb's, not the authors'. Here the sample has approximately 10,000 distinct CDR3 sequences; 35% to 50% occur a single time. The ten biggest clones cover around 20% of the sample.

The chain couples TRBV7-9 to TRBJ2-2; a confident D gene designation cannot be given. The TCR sequence derives from a human donor with COVID-19. The starting material was cultured CD4+ T cells from blood, obtained after SARS-CoV-2 vaccination. The CDR3 in this case is CASSLDQSTGELFF. At the DNA level, the sequence is TGTGCCAGCAGCTTAGACCAATCCACCGGGGAGCTGTTTTTT.